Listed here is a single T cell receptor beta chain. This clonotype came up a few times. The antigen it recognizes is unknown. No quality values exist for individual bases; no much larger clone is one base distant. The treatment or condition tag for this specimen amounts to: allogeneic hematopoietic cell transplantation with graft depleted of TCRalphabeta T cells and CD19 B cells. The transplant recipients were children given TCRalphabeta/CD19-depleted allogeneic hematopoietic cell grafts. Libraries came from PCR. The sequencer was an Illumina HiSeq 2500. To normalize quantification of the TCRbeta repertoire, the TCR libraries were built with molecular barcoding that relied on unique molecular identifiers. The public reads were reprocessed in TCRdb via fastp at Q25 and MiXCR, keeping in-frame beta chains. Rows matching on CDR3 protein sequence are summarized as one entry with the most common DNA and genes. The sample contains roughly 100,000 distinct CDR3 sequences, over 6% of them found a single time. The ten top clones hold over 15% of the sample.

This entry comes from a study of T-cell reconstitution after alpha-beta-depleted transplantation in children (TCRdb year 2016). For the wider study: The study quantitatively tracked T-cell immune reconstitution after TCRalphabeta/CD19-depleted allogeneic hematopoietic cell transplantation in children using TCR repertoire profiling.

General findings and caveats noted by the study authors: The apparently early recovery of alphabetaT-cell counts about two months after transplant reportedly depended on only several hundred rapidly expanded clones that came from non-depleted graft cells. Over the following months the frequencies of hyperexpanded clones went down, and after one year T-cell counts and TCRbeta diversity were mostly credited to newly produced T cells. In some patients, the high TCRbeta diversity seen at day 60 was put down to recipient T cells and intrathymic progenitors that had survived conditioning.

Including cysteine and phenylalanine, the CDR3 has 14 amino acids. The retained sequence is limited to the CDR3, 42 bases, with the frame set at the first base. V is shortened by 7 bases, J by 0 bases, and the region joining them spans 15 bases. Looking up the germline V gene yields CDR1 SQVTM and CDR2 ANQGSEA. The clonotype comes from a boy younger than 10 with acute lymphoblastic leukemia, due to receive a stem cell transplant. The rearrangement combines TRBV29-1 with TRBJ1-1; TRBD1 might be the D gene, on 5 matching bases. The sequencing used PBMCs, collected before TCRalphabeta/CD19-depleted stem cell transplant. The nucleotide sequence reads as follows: TGCAGCGCCTACGGGTGGGGCTTGAACACTGAAGCTTTCTTT. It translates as CSAYGWGLNTEAFF.